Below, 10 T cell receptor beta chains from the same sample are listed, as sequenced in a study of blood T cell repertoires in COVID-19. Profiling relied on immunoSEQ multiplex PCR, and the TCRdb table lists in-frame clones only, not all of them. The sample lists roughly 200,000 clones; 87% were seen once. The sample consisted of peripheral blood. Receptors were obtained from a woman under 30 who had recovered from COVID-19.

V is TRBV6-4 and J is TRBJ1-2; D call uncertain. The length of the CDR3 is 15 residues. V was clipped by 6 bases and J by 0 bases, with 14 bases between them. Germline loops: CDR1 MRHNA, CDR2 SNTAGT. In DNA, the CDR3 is TGTGCCAGCAGGAGGACTGCCAACCCTAACTATGGCTACACCTTC. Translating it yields CASRRTANPNYGYTF.

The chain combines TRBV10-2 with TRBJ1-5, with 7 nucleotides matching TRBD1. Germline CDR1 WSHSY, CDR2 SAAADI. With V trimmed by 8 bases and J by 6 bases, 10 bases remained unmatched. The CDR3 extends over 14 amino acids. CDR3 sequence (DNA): TGCGCCAGCGGGCCCCCGGGACAGCTTCAGCCCCAGCATTTT. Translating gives CASGPPGQLQPQHF.

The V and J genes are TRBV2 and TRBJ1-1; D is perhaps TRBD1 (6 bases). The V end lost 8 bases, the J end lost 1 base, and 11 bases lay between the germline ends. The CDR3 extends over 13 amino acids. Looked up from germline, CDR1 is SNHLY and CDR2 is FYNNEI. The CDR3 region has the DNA TGTGCCAGCCTGGGGACATCGAACACTGAAGCTTTCTTT. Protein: CASLGTSNTEAFF.

The chain's CDR3 is CASRNAQGAHRYTF. CDR3 bases: TGTGCCAGCAGAAATGCACAGGGGGCGCATCGCTACACCTTC. The rearrangement uses TRBV5-4 and TRBJ1-2; 9 nucleotides align to TRBD1. Germline CDR1 and CDR2: SGHNT and YYREEE (reference sequence). The V and J ends lost 5 bases and 9 bases, in that order; junction bases with no gene match: 11. The CDR3 consists of 14 residues.

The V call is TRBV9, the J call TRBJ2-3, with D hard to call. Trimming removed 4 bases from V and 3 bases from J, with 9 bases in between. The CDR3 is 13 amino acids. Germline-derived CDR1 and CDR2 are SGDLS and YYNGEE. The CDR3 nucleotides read TGTGCCAGCAGCACAACCGGGACAGATACGCAGTATTTT. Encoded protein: CASSTTGTDTQYF.

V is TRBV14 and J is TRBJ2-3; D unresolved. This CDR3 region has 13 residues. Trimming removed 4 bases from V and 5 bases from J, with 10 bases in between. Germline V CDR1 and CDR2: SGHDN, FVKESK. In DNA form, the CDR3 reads TGTGCCAGCAGCCCCCACGCACTAGATACGCAGTATTTT. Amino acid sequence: CASSPHALDTQYF.

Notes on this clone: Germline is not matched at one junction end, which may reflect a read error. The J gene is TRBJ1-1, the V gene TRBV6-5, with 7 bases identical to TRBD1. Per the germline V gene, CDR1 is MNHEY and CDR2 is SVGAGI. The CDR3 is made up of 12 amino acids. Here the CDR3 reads CASRATAGGVLF. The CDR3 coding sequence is TGTGCCAGCAGAGCGACGGCAGGGGGAGTGCTCTTT.

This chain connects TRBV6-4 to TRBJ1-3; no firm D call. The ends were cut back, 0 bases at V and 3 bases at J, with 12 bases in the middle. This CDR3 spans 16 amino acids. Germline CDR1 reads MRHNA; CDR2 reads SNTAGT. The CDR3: CASSDSRGLCGNTIYF. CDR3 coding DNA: TGTGCCAGCAGTGACTCGAGAGGATTATGTGGAAACACCATATATTTT.

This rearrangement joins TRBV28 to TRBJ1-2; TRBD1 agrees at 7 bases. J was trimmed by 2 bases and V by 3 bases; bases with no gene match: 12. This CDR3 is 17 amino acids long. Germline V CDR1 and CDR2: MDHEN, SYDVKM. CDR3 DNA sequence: TGTGCCAGCAGTTTCCCCGGGACAGAGATATTGAACTATGGCTACACCTTC. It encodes CASSFPGTEILNYGYTF.

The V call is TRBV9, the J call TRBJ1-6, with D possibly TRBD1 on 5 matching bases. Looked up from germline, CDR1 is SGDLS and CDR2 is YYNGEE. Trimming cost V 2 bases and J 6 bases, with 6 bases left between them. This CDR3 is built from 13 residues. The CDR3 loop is CASSVGGNSPLHF. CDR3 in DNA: TGTGCCAGCAGCGTGGGGGGTAATTCACCCCTCCACTTT.